A single TCR beta chain is shown here with its context. Its antigen is undetermined. Some clones are missing from TCRdb's copy, which holds only in-frame ones; the method was immunoSEQ multiplex PCR. The table lists more than 70,000 clones, approximately 86% of them singletons. This entry comes from a study of identifying expanded T cells in peripheral blood. Study observations and caveats: Across healthy donors, higher total template counts meant significantly greater roughly two-week count variance. Differentially abundant clones: about 1.1 between replicates, 16.4 at 2 to 3 weeks, less than 25 at four.

CDR1 SGHAT and CDR2 FQNNGV come from the germline V gene. The V and J ends lost 8 bases and 3 bases respectively, with 20 bases between them. This CDR3 contains 16 residues. This clonotype originated in a person aged 18-69 years in good health. This sequence joins TRBV11-2 and TRBJ2-4; D might be TRBD2 (5 bases). Sample: blood. CDR3 protein: CASGLGPALGKNIQYF. In nucleotides, the CDR3 is TGTGCCAGCGGACTGGGCCCCGCATTGGGCAAAAACATTCAGTACTTC.